This entry lists 9 T cell receptor beta chains sequenced from one sample in a study of blood T cell repertoires in COVID-19 (dated by TCRdb to the early 2020s). Library method: the immunoSEQ multiplex PCR assay. The immuneACCESS repertoire file appears here via TCRdb, limited to in-frame rearrangements. These files lack a portion of the clones; in checked studies, under half of the deficit traces to unresolved V genes, and the cause of the others is not known. This sample holds about 83,000 clones; 87% were observed only once. The ten largest clones take up 2.5% to 3.5% of the sample. What was sequenced was peripheral blood. These receptors originate from a woman aged 45-65 years with active or convalescent COVID-19.

This chain connects TRBV27 to TRBJ2-3, with D possibly TRBD2 on 7 matching bases. V lost 1 base and J 3 bases, leaving 11 bases between the germline ends. This CDR3 has 15 residues. The germline gives CDR1 MNHEY, CDR2 SMNVEV (reference sequence). This CDR3 reads CASSLWGGGTDTQYF. DNA for the CDR3: TGTGCCAGCAGTTTATGGGGGGGCGGTACAGATACGCAGTATTTT.

The chain is built from TRBV15 and TRBJ1-5; D perhaps matches TRBD1 (5 bases). CDR3 length: 14 amino acids. The V and J ends lost 3 bases and 3 bases respectively, with 9 bases between them. The germline gives CDR1 LNHNV, CDR2 YYDKDF (reference sequence). This CDR3 is CATSRGGLNQPQHF. The CDR3 DNA follows: TGTGCCACCAGCAGGGGGGGACTCAATCAGCCCCAGCATTTT.

V is TRBV19 and J is TRBJ2-3, with 10 bases aligning to TRBD1. The J segment lost 5 bases and the V segment lost 6 bases, leaving 2 bases of the junction unmatched. The germline V gene encodes CDR1 LNHDA and CDR2 SQIVND (reference sequence). There are 13 residues in the CDR3. The CDR3 sequence: CASRDRGGDTQYF. The CDR3 DNA sequence: TGTGCCAGTAGGGACAGGGGGGGAGATACGCAGTATTTT.

The chain couples TRBV4-3 to TRBJ1-1, with D uncertain. V lost 1 base to trimming and J lost 4 bases, with 13 bases between them. Per germline, CDR1 LGHNA and CDR2 YSLEER. The CDR3 is 15 amino acids. The CDR3 spells CASSQGVRLGTEAFF. The CDR3 DNA is TGCGCCAGCAGCCAAGGGGTCAGGCTTGGCACTGAAGCTTTCTTT.

This clone was detected a few times. The genes are TRBV2 and TRBJ2-2; D possibly corresponds to TRBD2 (5 bases). The V gene's germline CDR1 is SNHLY and CDR2 FYNNEI. Trimming stripped 2 bases from V and 5 bases from J, with 15 bases between. The CDR3 is 16 residues long. The CDR3 region has the DNA TGTGCCAGCAGTGAACTCAATCCGGGAACAACCGGGGAGCTGTTTTTT. Translating it yields CASSELNPGTTGELFF. The complete variable domain, with remaining parts taken from reference TRBV2 and TRBJ2-2, reads EPEVTQTPSHQVTQMGQEVILRCVPISNHLYFYWYRQILGQKVEFLVSFYNNEISEKSEIFDDQFSVERPDGSNFTLKIRSTKLEDSAMYFCASSELNPGTTGELFFGEGSRLTVL.

V and J are TRBV6-6 and TRBJ1-2; TRBD1 aligns across 7 bases. CDR1 MNHNY and CDR2 SVGAGI come from the germline V gene (reference sequence). The V and J ends lost 0 bases and 7 bases, in that order; junction bases with no gene match: 8. The CDR3 has 15 residues. The CDR3 DNA is TGTGCCAGCAGTTACTCAGGGGGCCAAACCGGTGGCTACACCTTC. Translation gives CASSYSGGQTGGYTF.

The chain combines TRBV4-3 with TRBJ1-2; 7 nucleotides agree with TRBD1. Germline CDR1 LGHNA, CDR2 YSLEER. The CDR3 loop spans 15 amino acids. After removal of 0 bases from V and 7 bases from J, the junction contained 8 bases not matched to a gene. The CDR3 region has the DNA TGCGCCAGCAGCCAAGATTTAGACAGGGCTATTGGCTACACCTTC. Its protein product is CASSQDLDRAIGYTF.

This clone was detected only a few times. The V and J genes are TRBV6-4 and TRBJ1-1; D is possibly TRBD1 (6 bases). The CDR3 is made up of 13 amino acids. The germline CDR1 and CDR2 sequences are MRHNA and SNTAGT. V was pared by 0 bases and J by 7 bases, with 9 bases between. The CDR3 DNA is TGTGCCAGCAGTGACTCGAGCAGGGGTGAAGCTTTCTTT. Amino acid sequence: CASSDSSRGEAFF.

The chain is built from TRBV30 and TRBJ1-2, with D uncertain. Trimming removed 5 bases from V and 4 bases from J, with 20 bases in between. CDR1 is GTSNPN, CDR2 SVGIG, per germline (reference sequence). This CDR3 comprises 15 residues. CDR3 in DNA: TGTGCCTGGGACGGGGTGAGAGGGCTAGGCTATGGCTACACCTTC. Protein sequence: CAWDGVRGLGYGYTF.